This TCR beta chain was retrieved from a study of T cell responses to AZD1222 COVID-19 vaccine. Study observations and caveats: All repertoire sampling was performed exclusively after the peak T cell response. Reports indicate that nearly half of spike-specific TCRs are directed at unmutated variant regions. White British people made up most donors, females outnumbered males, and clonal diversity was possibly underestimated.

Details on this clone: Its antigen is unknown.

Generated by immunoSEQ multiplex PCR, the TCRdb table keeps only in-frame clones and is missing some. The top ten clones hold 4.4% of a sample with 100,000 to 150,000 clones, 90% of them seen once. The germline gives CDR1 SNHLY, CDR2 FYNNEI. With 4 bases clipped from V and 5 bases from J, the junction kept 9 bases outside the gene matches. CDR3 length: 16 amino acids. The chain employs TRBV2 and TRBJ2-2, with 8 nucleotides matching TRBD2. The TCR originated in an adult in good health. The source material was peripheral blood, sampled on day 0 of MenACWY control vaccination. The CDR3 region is CASSAVSREETGELFF. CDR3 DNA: TGTGCCAGCAGTGCTGTTTCGCGGGAGGAAACCGGGGAGCTGTTTTTT.